This T cell receptor (beta chain) was captured by sequencing in a study of cytomegalovirus exposure and HLA in healthy donors. As for the study in general: The early release's HLA-typed donors yielded tens of millions of unique TCRs.

Germline-derived CDR1 and CDR2 are SEHNR and FQNEAQ (reference sequence). The V end lost 0 bases, the J end lost 0 bases, and 5 bases lay between the germline ends. The CDR3 has 14 residues. General observations from the study: The productive fraction for most TCR beta V segments was about 87% or about 30% in an earlier analysis. Specific recognition of CMV antigens was confirmed in vitro for a few chains (all CMV-associated). Common viral pathogens seemed to be connected with several of the most significant clusters, according to a later analysis.

A remark on this clone: As yet, its antigen is unknown.

Primers for the PCR totalled 60 Vbeta and 13 Jbeta. Data came from immunoSEQ multiplex PCR; TCRdb stores just in-frame clones and leaves some out. The sample consists of 200,000 or so clones, 70% to 85% of them appearing once. This TCR was sampled from a girl aged 2-10 years in good health and CMV-seronegative. V gene TRBV7-9 combines with J gene TRBJ1-1; no firm D call. What was sequenced was PBMCs. Written as DNA, the CDR3 is TGTGCCAGCAGCTTAGCGCGGGTGAACACTGAAGCTTTCTTT. This encodes CASSLARVNTEAFF.